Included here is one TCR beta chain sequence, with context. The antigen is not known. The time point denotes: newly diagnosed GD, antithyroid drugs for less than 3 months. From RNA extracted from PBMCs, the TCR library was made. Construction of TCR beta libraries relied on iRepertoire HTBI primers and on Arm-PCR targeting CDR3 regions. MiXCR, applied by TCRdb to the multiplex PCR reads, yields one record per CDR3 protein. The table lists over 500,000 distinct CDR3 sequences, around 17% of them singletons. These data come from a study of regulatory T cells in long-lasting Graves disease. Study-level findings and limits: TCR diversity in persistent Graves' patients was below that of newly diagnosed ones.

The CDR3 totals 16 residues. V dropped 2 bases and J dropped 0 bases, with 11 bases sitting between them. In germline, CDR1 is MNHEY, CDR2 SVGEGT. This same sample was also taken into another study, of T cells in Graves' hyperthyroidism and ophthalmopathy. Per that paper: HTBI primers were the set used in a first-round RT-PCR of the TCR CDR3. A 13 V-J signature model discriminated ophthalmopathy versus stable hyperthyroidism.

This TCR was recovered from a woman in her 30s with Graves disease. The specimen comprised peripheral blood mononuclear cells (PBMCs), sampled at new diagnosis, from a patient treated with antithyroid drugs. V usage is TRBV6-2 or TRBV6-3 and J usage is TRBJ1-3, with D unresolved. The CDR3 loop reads CASSYGPGISGNTIYF. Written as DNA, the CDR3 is TGTGCCAGCAGTTACGGCCCGGGGATCTCTGGAAACACCATATATTTT.